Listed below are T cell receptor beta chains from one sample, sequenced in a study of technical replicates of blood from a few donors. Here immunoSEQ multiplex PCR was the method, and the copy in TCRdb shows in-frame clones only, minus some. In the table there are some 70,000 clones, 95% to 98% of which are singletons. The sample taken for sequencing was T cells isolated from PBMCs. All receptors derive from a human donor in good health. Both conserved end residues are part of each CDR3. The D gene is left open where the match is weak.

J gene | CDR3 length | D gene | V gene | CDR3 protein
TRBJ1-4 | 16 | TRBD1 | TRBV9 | CASSVDPGGTNEKLFF
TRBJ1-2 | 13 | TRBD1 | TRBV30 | CAWTGQGVEGYTF
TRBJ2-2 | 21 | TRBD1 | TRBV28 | CASRIPTPRDRGRLTTGELFF
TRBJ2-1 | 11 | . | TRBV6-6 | CASSSHNEQFF
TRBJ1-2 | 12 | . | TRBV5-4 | CASSLGDEGYTF
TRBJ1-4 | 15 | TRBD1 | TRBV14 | CASSHPGQGNEKLFF
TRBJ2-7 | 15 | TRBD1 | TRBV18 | CASSLGGTGYYEQYF
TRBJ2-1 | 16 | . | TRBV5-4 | CASSLGGLAAYNEQFF
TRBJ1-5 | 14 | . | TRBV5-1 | CASSFGEFNQPQHF
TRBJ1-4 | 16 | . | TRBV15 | CATSRDYRVSVEKLFF
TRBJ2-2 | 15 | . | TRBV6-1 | CASSEELATGGELFF
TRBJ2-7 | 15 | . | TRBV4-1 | CASSQKGREPYEQYF
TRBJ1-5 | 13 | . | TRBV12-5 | CASGQGSNQPQHF
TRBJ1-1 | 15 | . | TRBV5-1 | CASSAGPIRNTEAFF